The present entry profiles one TCR beta chain with its context. The source of the sample is a study of blood T cell repertoires in COVID-19. Study-wide context: The United States, Italy and Spain were the sources of the acute and convalescent COVID-19 samples.

This CDR3 spans 13 amino acids. Germline V gene lookup returns CDR1 KGHSH and CDR2 LQKENI. Germline trimming cut 2 bases from V and 3 bases from J; bases unmatched to any gene: 1. Per the authors' pipeline: Estimation of nucleated cell counts was performed using reference gene primer amplification. Only in-frame clones appear in the TCRdb table, and some are missing; sequencing was by immunoSEQ multiplex PCR. V, J and clone size reflect that table, while D and trimming were determined from the DNA. The sample includes about 200,000 clones, 70% to 90% seen only once; the top ten take roughly 4.5%. This TCR was recovered from a woman aged 80 or over with acute or convalescent COVID-19. The chain joins TRBV18 to TRBJ2-7; TRBD2 aligns across 7 bases. The sequencing sample was made of peripheral blood. The CDR3 reads CASSPGGSYEQYF. CDR3 sequence (DNA): TGTGCCAGCTCACCAGGCGGGAGCTACGAGCAGTACTTC.